The 27 T cell receptor beta chains in this list originate from one sample, sequenced in a study of response to subunit inactivated influenza vaccine. From the RT-PCR reads, TCRdb called clonotypes with MiXCR, one entry per CDR3 protein. This sample has 800,000 or so distinct CDR3 sequences, with around 20% found just once. Specimen: PBMCs from blood, collected about 5 days after vaccination. All receptors come from a middle-aged man who received an inactivated influenza vaccine.

The chain uses TRBV18 and TRBJ1-3; 7 bases align to TRBD1. CDR1 KGHSH and CDR2 LQKENI come from the germline V gene. V shed 2 bases and J 1 base; nucleotides not matched to a gene: 5. The CDR3 runs 16 residues. The CDR3 bases are TGTGCCAGCTCACCATGGCAGGGGGTATCTGGAAACACCATATATTTT. Its protein product is CASSPWQGVSGNTIYF.

This chain links TRBV29-1 with TRBJ2-3, with D possibly called TRBD1 or TRBD2 (5 bases each). The CDR3 has 13 amino acids. Trimming took 0 bases from V and 5 from J, leaving 9 bases between them. The germline gives CDR1 SQVTM, CDR2 ANQGSEA. The CDR3 is CSVEDGAIDTQYF. The CDR3 nucleotides are TGCAGCGTTGAAGACGGGGCTATAGATACGCAGTATTTT.

This clonotype was observed a few times. This chain joins TRBV5-5 and TRBJ2-5, with D maybe TRBD1 (9 bases). CDR1 and CDR2 (germline): SGHKS, YYEKEE (reference sequence). CDR3 length equals 18 residues. V was trimmed by 5 bases and J by 2 bases, leaving 25 bases between them. As DNA, the CDR3 is TGTGCCAGCAGAAGGGACAGGGCTTTACTAGCGGAACAAGAGACCCAGTACTTC. The encoded protein is CASRRDRALLAEQETQYF.

The V gene is TRBV4-1, the J gene TRBJ2-1; D is unclear. The V gene lost 1 base and the J gene lost 2 bases, with 15 bases spanning the gap. Looked up from germline, CDR1 is MGHRA and CDR2 is YSYEKL. The CDR3 consists of 17 residues. CDR3 coding DNA: TGCGCCAGCAGCCAAGGGAACCAAAGGGCGCCCTACAATGAGCAGTTCTTC. This gives the protein CASSQGNQRAPYNEQFF.

This clonotype was picked up one time. This chain uses TRBV24-1 with TRBJ2-2; no clear D gene. This CDR3 is built from 13 residues. V shed 6 bases and J shed 4 bases, with 8 bases lying between them. The germline V gene encodes CDR1 KGHDR and CDR2 SFDVKD. The CDR3 reads CATSLGFTGELFF. For the CDR3, the DNA is TGTGCCACCAGTCTGGGTTTCACCGGGGAGCTGTTTTTT.

This clonotype occurred a few times. The chain employs TRBV19 and TRBJ2-6; D remains ambiguous. The CDR3 has 17 amino acids. The germline V gene has CDR1 LNHDA and CDR2 SQIVND (reference sequence). The germline V and J ends were trimmed by 9 bases and 0 bases, with 18 bases remaining between them. The CDR3 is CASGGGRSNSGANVLTF. The CDR3 coding sequence is TGTGCCAGCGGTGGTGGCCGCTCGAACTCTGGGGCCAACGTCCTGACTTTC. The full variable domain, its missing parts supplied by reference TRBV19 and TRBJ2-6, is DGGITQSPKYLFRKEGQNVTLSCEQNLNHDAMYWYRQDPGQGLRLIYYSQIVNDFQKGDIAEGYSVSREKKESFPLTVTSAQKNPTAFYLCASGGGRSNSGANVLTFGAGSRLTVL.

The genes are TRBV6-2 or TRBV6-3 and TRBJ2-7; D may be TRBD2 (6 bases). CDR1 and CDR2 (germline): MNHEY, SVGEGT. CDR3 size: 16 residues. V lost 4 bases and J 7 bases, leaving 23 bases between the germline ends. The CDR3 here is CASSSTLLTREIEQYF. The CDR3 nucleotides read TGTGCCAGCAGTTCGACCCTCTTGACTCGGGAGATAGAGCAGTACTTC.

This clonotype was picked up a small number of times. The genes are TRBV12-3 or TRBV12-4 and TRBJ1-4; a weak D match, TRBD1 (5 bases). The V end lost 6 bases, the J end lost 6 bases, and 23 bases lay between the germline ends. The CDR3 has 17 residues. CDR3 nucleotides: TGTGCCAGCAGCCCTGGGGCAGGGAGCGGCTTGTATGAAAAACTGTTTTTT. Residues: CASSPGAGSGLYEKLFF.

This clonotype was recorded a few times. The chain carries TRBV5-1 and TRBJ2-2; 7 nucleotides match TRBD1. From germline, CDR1 is SGHRS and CDR2 YFSETQ. This CDR3 is 15 amino acids long. V lost 3 bases to trimming and J lost 4 bases; unmatched junction nucleotides: 6. CDR3: CASSSSDRPTGELFF. The DNA for the CDR3 is TGCGCCAGCAGCTCTTCGGACAGGCCCACCGGGGAGCTGTTTTTT. Using reference TRBV5-1 and TRBJ2-2 for the parts outside the CDR3, the full variable domain is KAGVTQTPRYLIKTRGQQVTLSCSPISGHRSVSWYQQTPGQGLQFLFEYFSETQRNKGNFPGRFSGRQFSNSRSEMNVSTLELGDSALYLCASSSSDRPTGELFFGEGSRLTVL.

This clonotype has a handful of counts. This chain joins TRBV4-2 and TRBJ2-5; 9 bases align to TRBD2. The CDR3 is made up of 16 amino acids. The V gene's germline CDR1 is LGHNA and CDR2 YNFKEQ. V lost 2 bases, J lost 4 bases, and 8 bases stayed unmatched. The CDR3 protein is CASSQITAGGLETQYF. CDR3 DNA sequence: TGTGCCAGCAGCCAAATTACAGCGGGGGGCCTAGAGACCCAGTACTTC.

This chain links TRBV4-3 with TRBJ2-7; D is undetermined. The CDR3 contains 14 residues. Between the trimmed V and J ends, which lost 2 bases and 2 bases, there was a span of 10 bases. Germline V CDR1 and CDR2: LGHNA, YSLEER. The CDR3 region is CASSQFVGPYEQYF. The DNA of the CDR3 is TGCGCCAGCAGCCAATTCGTAGGCCCCTACGAGCAGTACTTC.

The rearrangement joins TRBV15 to TRBJ2-7; 7 bases match TRBD1. V trimming: 0 bases; J trimming: 3 bases; junction bases outside the gene matches: 5. This CDR3 region has 15 residues. CDR1 and CDR2 (germline): LNHNV, YYDKDF (reference sequence). CDR3 sequence reads: CATSREAGGFYEQYF. CDR3 coding DNA: TGTGCCACCAGCAGAGAGGCAGGGGGATTCTACGAGCAGTACTTC.

A few counts support this clonotype. This chain joins TRBV12-3 or TRBV12-4 and TRBJ2-3; 7 bases are shared with TRBD1. This CDR3 spans 17 amino acids. J lost 3 bases, V lost 5 bases, and 14 bases had no gene match. As DNA, the CDR3 is TGTGCCAGCAGTCCGTCCACAGGGGAAGTTAGTACAGATACGCAGTATTTT. It translates to CASSPSTGEVSTDTQYF.

The V and J genes are TRBV29-1 and TRBJ1-6; maybe TRBD1 (6 bases). The CDR3 has 15 amino acids. Trimming removed 3 bases at V and 7 bases at J, with 16 bases between. Germline CDR1 reads SQVTM; CDR2 reads ANQGSEA. The DNA for the CDR3 is TGCAGCGTTGATCCCCGGGGGGGGCGGAATTCACCCCTCCACTTT. Amino acids: CSVDPRGGRNSPLHF.

V and J are TRBV20-1 and TRBJ2-7, with D perhaps TRBD2 (6 bases). Per the germline V gene, CDR1 is DFQATT and CDR2 is SNEGSKA (reference sequence). The germline V and J ends were trimmed by 1 base and 0 bases, with 13 bases remaining between them. The CDR3 contains 15 residues. Written as DNA, the CDR3 is TGCAGTGCTAGAGTGGGCGGGGCCATCTCCTACGAGCAGTACTTC. Translating gives CSARVGGAISYEQYF.

A few counts support this clonotype. The chain recombines TRBV6-2 or TRBV6-3 with TRBJ2-1; 8 bases line up with TRBD1. Trimming removed 2 bases from V and 7 bases from J; junction bases left unmatched: 13. Germline V lookup: CDR1 MNHEY, CDR2 SVGEGT. CDR3 length: 17 residues. The CDR3 DNA follows: TGTGCCAGCAGTTACCCCCTCCCAGGGGGCAAATTGAATGAGCAGTTCTTC. It codes for CASSYPLPGGKLNEQFF.

The chain recombines TRBV15 with TRBJ2-7; D ambiguous. The V end was cut by 4 bases, the J end by 3 bases, with 7 bases between. CDR1 and CDR2 from the germline V gene are LNHNV and YYDKDF (reference sequence). The length of the CDR3 is 12 residues. The CDR3 protein is CATSTDHYEQYF. CDR3 in DNA: TGTGCCACCAGCACCGATCACTACGAGCAGTACTTC.

The rearrangement links TRBV4-2 to TRBJ2-1; D remains unclear. The V gene's germline CDR1 is LGHNA and CDR2 YNFKEQ. There are 16 residues in the CDR3. Trimming cost V 0 bases and J 0 bases, with 9 bases left between them. The CDR3: CASSQEPVISYNEQFF. CDR3 in DNA: TGTGCCAGCAGCCAAGAACCCGTAATCTCCTACAATGAGCAGTTCTTC.

The rearrangement links TRBV7-9 to TRBJ2-5; D gene ambiguous. Germline V CDR1 and CDR2: SEHNR, FQNEAQ (reference sequence). CDR3 length: 13 residues. V lost 2 bases and J lost 5, with 9 bases in between. The CDR3 protein is CASSLNVAETQYF. Written as DNA, the CDR3 is TGTGCCAGCAGCTTAAACGTGGCCGAGACCCAGTACTTC.

The chain uses TRBV4-3 and TRBJ2-3, with D perhaps TRBD1 (7 bases). V shed 0 bases and J shed 5 bases, with 18 bases lying between them. CDR1 and CDR2 (germline): LGHNA, YSLEER. This CDR3 contains 17 residues. The CDR3 nucleotides read TGCGCCAGCAGCCAAGACCCAGGCAGGGGGGATGGAGATACGCAGTATTTT. Protein product: CASSQDPGRGDGDTQYF.

This clonotype was seen just once. The chain employs TRBV19 and TRBJ2-2; D is possibly TRBD2 (5 bases). The germline gives CDR1 LNHDA, CDR2 SQIVND (reference sequence). Trimming left V 5 bases short and J 8 bases short, with 15 bases between. This CDR3 has 14 amino acids. CDR3 DNA: TGTGCCAGTAGTGGGTTGGGAGACCAGGGGGAGCTGTTTTTT. It is translated as CASSGLGDQGELFF.

CDR3 amino acids: CSARESGTSGGETQYF. The CDR3 DNA sequence: TGCAGTGCTAGAGAATCTGGGACTAGCGGGGGGGAGACCCAGTACTTC. The chain recombines TRBV20-1 with TRBJ2-5; TRBD2 matches at 15 bases. V was clipped by 0 bases and J by 5 bases; unmatched bases: 4. Germline values: CDR1 DFQATT, CDR2 SNEGSKA (reference sequence). There are 16 residues in the CDR3.

The V call is TRBV5-5, the J call TRBJ1-1; D is possibly TRBD1 (5 bases). The CDR3 covers 13 residues. Germline assignment: CDR1 SGHKS and CDR2 YYEKEE (reference sequence). The V end was cut by 3 bases, the J end by 1 base, with 7 bases between. The CDR3 protein is CASSWGPNTEAFF. For the CDR3, the DNA is TGTGCCAGCAGCTGGGGACCGAACACTGAAGCTTTCTTT.

In this sample, this clonotype turned up a few times. The chain couples TRBV15 to TRBJ2-3; D call uncertain. CDR1 LNHNV and CDR2 YYDKDF come from the germline V gene (reference sequence). The CDR3 is made up of 12 amino acids. The V end lost 2 bases, the J end lost 4 bases, and 4 bases lay between the germline ends. CDR3 sequence reads: CATSRFPDTQYF. The CDR3 bases are TGTGCCACCAGCAGATTTCCAGATACGCAGTATTTT. The variable domain in full, with the rest retrieved from reference TRBV15 and TRBJ2-3, is DAMVIQNPRYQVTQFGKPVTLSCSQTLNHNVMYWYQQKSSQAPKLLFHYYDKDFNNEADTPDNFQSRRPNTSFCFLDIRSPGLGDTAMYLCATSRFPDTQYFGPGTRLTVL.

This clonotype has ten or more counts. The chain couples TRBV6-5 to TRBJ1-4, with 10 bases identical to TRBD1. After removal of 2 bases from V and 4 bases from J, the junction contained 10 bases not matched to a gene. Germline V lookup: CDR1 MNHEY, CDR2 SVGAGI. The CDR3 loop spans 18 amino acids. CDR3 in amino acids: CASSYEDRGVRGNEKLFF. CDR3 DNA: TGTGCCAGCAGTTACGAGGACAGGGGGGTGCGGGGTAATGAAAAACTGTTTTTT.

This clonotype was recorded a few times. The rearrangement uses TRBV20-1 and TRBJ1-2; D is ambiguous. The CDR3 covers 13 residues. CDR1 is DFQATT and CDR2 is SNEGSKA in the germline V gene (reference sequence). This CDR3 is CKPQVGQNYGYTF. CDR3 sequence (DNA): TGCAAGCCGCAGGTTGGGCAGAACTATGGCTACACCTTC.

The chain combines TRBV20-1 with TRBJ2-3; D is undetermined. Germline values: CDR1 DFQATT, CDR2 SNEGSKA (reference sequence). Trimming removed 4 bases from V and 1 base from J, with 9 bases in between. The CDR3 extends over 13 amino acids. CDR3: CSATDPRTDTQYF. CDR3 sequence (DNA): TGCAGTGCTACAGATCCCCGCACAGATACGCAGTATTTT.